Shown below are 7 T cell receptor beta chains from a single sample sequenced in a study of breast tumors, draining lymph nodes, adjacent tissues. The lymph nodes were axillary draining lymph nodes from breast cancer patients. TCRdb passed the multiplex PCR reads through MiXCR, listing each CDR3 protein once. The table lists approximately 210,000 distinct CDR3 sequences, 32% of them singletons. Sequenced: axillary lymph node tissue. The receptor source for this set is a female donor with breast cancer. Some clones in this sample may be carry-over from other donors' samples.

Comment on this clonotype: Being one base from a much bigger clone, this may be a read error. The gene calls are TRBV18 and TRBJ1-4; 10 positions agree with TRBD1. The germline gives CDR1 KGHSH, CDR2 LQKENI. CDR3 length: 14 residues. CDR3 loop: CASSPDRGQEILFF. The CDR3 DNA reads TGTGCCAGCTCACCTGACAGGGGGCAGGAAATACTGTTTTTT.

As to this clonotype: A much larger clone is a single base away; this may be a read error. The chain links TRBV20-1 to TRBJ1-5; TRBD1 agrees at 7 bases. CDR1 and CDR2 from the germline V gene are DFQATT and SNEGSKA (reference sequence). The CDR3 loop spans 14 amino acids. The CDR3 region has the DNA TGCAGTGCTAGTGCGGACAGGATGAATCCGCCCCAGCATTTT. It specifies CSASADRMNPPQHF.

This clonotype was counted at least ten times. The CDR3 protein is CASSRIAGYTDTQYF. DNA of the CDR3: TGTGCCAGCAGCCGGATAGCGGGCTACACAGATACGCAGTATTTT. The genes are TRBV5-8 and TRBJ2-3; 7 bases line up with TRBD2. V shed 4 bases and J 2 bases; nucleotides not matched to a gene: 7. Germline V gene data show CDR1 as SGHTS and CDR2 as YDEGEE. CDR3 length: 15 residues. The full variable domain, in which reference TRBV5-8 and TRBJ2-3 provide the parts outside the CDR3, is EAGVTQSPTHLIKTRGQQATLRCSPISGHTSVYWYQQALGLGLQFLLWYDEGEERNRGNFPPRFSGRQFPNYSSELNVNALELEDSALYLCASSRIAGYTDTQYFGPGTRLTVL.

In its sample, this clonotype was seen many times. Compared with germline, one end of the junction differs, possibly owing to a read error. This chain joins TRBV6-5 and TRBJ1-3; D ambiguous. The CDR3 extends over 15 amino acids. Germline CDR1 is MNHEY and CDR2 is SVGAGI. CDR3 in DNA: TGTGCCAGCAGTCACTCTGAGGGCTCTGGAAACACCATATATTTT. This codes for CASSHSEGSGNTIYF.

V is TRBV15 and J is TRBJ2-2; D is ambiguous. This CDR3 contains 13 residues. Germline V gene lookup returns CDR1 LNHNV and CDR2 YYDKDF (reference sequence). V was clipped by 0 bases and J by 6 bases, with 5 bases between them. The CDR3 loop is CATSRDLPGELFF. The CDR3 nucleotides read TGTGCCACCAGCAGAGATCTGCCCGGGGAGCTGTTTTTT.

A note on this clonotype: Being one base from a much bigger clone, this may be a read error. This sequence joins TRBV11-2 and TRBJ2-7; D gene ambiguous. Germline loops: CDR1 SGHAT, CDR2 FQNNGV. The CDR3 length is 10 residues. CDR3 sequence: CASSLREQSF. The CDR3 nucleotides read TGTGCCAGCAGCTTAAGAGAGCAGTCCTTC.

This clonotype was recorded at least ten times. The chain uses TRBV20-1 and TRBJ2-7; D uncertain. The CDR3 sequence is 13 residues long. Germline CDR1 is DFQATT and CDR2 is SNEGSKA (reference sequence). V lost 2 bases and J lost 6, with 14 bases in between. This CDR3 reads CSARSPSIGEQYF. In DNA form, the CDR3 reads TGCAGTGCTAGAAGTCCCAGCATTGGCGAGCAGTACTTC.